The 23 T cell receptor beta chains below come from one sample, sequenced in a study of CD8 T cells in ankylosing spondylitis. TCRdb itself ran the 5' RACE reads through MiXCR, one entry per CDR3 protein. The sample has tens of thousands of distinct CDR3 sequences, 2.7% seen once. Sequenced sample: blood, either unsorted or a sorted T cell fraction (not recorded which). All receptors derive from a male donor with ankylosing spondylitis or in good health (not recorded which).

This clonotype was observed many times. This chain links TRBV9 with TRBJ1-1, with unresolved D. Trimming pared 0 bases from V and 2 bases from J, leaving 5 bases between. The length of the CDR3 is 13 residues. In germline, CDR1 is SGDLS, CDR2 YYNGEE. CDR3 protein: CASSVVDNTEAFF. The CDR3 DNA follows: TGTGCCAGCAGCGTAGTGGATAACACTGAAGCTTTCTTT.

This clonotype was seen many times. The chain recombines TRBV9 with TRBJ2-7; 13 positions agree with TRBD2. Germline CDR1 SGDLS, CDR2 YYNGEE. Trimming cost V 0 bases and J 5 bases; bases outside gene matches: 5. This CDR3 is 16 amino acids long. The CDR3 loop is CASSVAGTSGTDEQYF. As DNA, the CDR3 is TGTGCCAGCAGCGTAGCCGGGACTAGCGGGACTGACGAGCAGTACTTC.

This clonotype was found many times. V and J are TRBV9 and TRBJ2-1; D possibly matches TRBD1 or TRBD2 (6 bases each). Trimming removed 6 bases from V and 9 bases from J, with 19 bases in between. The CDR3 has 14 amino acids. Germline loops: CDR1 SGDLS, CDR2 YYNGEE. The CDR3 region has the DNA TGTGCCAGCACCCCTAAAGGGGGGCTCGGTGAGCAGTTCTTC. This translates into CASTPKGGLGEQFF.

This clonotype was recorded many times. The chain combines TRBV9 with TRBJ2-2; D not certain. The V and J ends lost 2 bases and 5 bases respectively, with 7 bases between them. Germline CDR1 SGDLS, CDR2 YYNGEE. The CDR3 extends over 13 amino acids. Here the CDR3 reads CASSVQRTGELFF. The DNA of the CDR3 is TGTGCCAGCAGCGTCCAAAGGACCGGGGAGCTGTTTTTT.

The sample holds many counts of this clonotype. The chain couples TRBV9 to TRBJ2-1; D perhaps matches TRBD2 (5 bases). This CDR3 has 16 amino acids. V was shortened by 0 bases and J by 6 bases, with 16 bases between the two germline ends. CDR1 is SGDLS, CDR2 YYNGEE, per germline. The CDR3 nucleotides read TGTGCCAGCAGCGTAGAGGGAGTGGGCCTCGGCAATGAGCAGTTCTTC. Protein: CASSVEGVGLGNEQFF.

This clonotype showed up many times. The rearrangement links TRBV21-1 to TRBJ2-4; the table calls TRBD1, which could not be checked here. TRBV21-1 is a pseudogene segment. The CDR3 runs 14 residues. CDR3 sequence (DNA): TGTGCCAGCAGCAAAGGCCCAGGTGGGACCATTCAGTACTTC. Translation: CASSKGPGGTIQYF.

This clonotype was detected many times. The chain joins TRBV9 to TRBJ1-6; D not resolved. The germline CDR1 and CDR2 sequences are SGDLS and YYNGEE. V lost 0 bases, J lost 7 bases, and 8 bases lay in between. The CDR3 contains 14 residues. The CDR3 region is CASSVVGRNSPLHF. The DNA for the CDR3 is TGTGCCAGCAGCGTAGTAGGAAGGAATTCACCCCTCCACTTT.

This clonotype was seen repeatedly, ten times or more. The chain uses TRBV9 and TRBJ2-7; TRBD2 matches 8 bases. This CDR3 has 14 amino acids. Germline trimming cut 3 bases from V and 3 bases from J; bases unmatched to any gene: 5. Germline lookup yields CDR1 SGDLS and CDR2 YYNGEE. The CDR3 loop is CASSDGTRNYEQYF. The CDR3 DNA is TGTGCCAGCAGCGATGGGACTAGAAACTACGAGCAGTACTTC. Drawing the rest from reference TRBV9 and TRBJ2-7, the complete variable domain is DSGVTQTPKHLITATGQRVTLRCSPRSGDLSVYWYQQSLDQGLQFLIQYYNGEERAKGNILERFSAQQFPDLHSELNLSSLELGDSALYFCASSDGTRNYEQYFGPGTRLTVT.

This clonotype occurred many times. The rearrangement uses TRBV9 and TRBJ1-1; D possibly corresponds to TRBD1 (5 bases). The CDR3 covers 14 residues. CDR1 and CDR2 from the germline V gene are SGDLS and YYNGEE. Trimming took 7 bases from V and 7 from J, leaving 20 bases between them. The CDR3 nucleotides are TGTGCCAGCCGAGAGACAGCGCGGGTGGGTGAAGCTTTCTTT. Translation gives CASRETARVGEAFF.

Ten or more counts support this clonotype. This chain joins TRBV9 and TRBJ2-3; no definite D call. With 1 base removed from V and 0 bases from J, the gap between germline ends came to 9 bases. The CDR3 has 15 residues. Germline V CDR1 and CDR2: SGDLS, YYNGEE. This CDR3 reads CASSVQTGSTDTQYF. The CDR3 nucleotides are TGTGCCAGCAGCGTACAGACTGGTAGCACAGATACGCAGTATTTT.

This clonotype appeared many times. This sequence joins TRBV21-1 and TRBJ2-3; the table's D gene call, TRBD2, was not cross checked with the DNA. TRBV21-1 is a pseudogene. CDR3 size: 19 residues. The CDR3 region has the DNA TGTGCCAGCAGCAAAGAGGTAGCGGGAGGGCCCTTTTACGCAGATACGCAGTATTTT. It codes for CASSKEVAGGPFYADTQYF.

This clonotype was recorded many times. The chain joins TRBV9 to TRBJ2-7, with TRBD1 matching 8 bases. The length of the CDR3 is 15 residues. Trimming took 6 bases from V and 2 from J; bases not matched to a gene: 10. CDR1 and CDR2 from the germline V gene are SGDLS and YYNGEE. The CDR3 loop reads CASNRQGLAAYEQYF. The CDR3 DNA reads TGTGCCAGCAACCGACAGGGGCTGGCTGCCTACGAGCAGTACTTC.

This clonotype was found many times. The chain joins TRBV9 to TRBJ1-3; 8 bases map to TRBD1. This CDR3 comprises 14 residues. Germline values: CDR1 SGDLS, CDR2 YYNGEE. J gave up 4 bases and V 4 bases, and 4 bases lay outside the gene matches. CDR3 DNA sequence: TGTGCCAGCAGCCTAGACAGGGGAGGAAACACCATATATTTT. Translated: CASSLDRGGNTIYF.

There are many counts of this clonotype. CDR3 amino acids: CASSVGSGNIQYF. Written as DNA, the CDR3 is TGTGCCAGCAGCGTCGGTAGTGGGAACATTCAGTACTTC. V usage is TRBV9 and J usage is TRBJ2-4, with D unresolved. Trimming shortened V by 2 bases and J by 7 bases, and 10 bases separated the two germline ends. CDR1 is SGDLS and CDR2 is YYNGEE in the germline V gene. The CDR3 totals 13 residues. The whole variable domain, remainder taken from reference TRBV9 and TRBJ2-4, is DSGVTQTPKHLITATGQRVTLRCSPRSGDLSVYWYQQSLDQGLQFLIQYYNGEERAKGNILERFSAQQFPDLHSELNLSSLELGDSALYFCASSVGSGNIQYFGAGTRLSVL.

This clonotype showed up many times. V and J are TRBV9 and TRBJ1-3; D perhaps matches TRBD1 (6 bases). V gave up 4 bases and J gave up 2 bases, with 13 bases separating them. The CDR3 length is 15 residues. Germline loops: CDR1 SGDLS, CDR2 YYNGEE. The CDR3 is CASSPSGQPGNTIYF. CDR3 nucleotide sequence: TGTGCCAGCAGCCCCTCCGGACAGCCTGGAAACACCATATATTTT.

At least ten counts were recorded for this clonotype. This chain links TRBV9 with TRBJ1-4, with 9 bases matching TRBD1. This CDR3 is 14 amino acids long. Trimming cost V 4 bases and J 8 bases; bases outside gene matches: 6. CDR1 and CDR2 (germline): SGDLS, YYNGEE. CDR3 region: CASSSGTGLEKLFF. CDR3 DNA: TGTGCCAGCAGCTCCGGGACAGGGCTAGAAAAACTGTTTTTT. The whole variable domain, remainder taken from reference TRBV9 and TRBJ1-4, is DSGVTQTPKHLITATGQRVTLRCSPRSGDLSVYWYQQSLDQGLQFLIQYYNGEERAKGNILERFSAQQFPDLHSELNLSSLELGDSALYFCASSSGTGLEKLFFGSGTQLSVL.

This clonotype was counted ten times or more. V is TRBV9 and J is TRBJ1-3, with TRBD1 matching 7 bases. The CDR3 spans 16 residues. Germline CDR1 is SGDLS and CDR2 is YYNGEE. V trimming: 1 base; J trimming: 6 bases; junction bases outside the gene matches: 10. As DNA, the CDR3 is TGTGCCAGCAGCGTACTTGACAGGGTATCCGTAAACACCATATATTTT. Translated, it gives CASSVLDRVSVNTIYF.

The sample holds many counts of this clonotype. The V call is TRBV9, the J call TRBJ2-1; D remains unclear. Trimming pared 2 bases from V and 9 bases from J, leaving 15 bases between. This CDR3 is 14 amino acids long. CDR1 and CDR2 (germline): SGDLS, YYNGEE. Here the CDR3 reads CASSVGNRRGEQFF. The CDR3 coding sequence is TGTGCCAGCAGCGTGGGGAACAGACGAGGTGAGCAGTTCTTC.

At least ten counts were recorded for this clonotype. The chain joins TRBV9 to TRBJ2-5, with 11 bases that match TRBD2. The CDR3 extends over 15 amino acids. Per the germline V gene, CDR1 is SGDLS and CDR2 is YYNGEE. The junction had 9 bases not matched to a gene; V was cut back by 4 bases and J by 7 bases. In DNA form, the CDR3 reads TGTGCCAGCAGCCTGGGACTAGCGGAGTTTAGGACCCAGTACTTC. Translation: CASSLGLAEFRTQYF.

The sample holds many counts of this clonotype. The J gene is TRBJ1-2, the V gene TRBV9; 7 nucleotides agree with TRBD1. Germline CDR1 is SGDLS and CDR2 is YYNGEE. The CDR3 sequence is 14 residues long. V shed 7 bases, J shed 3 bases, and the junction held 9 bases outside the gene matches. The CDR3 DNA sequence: TGTGCCAGCGGAAACAGGGGCTTGGACTATGGCTACACCTTC. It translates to CASGNRGLDYGYTF.

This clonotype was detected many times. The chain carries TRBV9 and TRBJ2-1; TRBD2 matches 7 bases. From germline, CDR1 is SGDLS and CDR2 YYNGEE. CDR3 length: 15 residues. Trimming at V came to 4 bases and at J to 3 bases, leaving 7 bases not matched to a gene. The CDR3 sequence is CASSLLSGVYNEQFF. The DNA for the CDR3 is TGTGCCAGCAGCCTCCTGAGCGGGGTCTACAATGAGCAGTTCTTC.

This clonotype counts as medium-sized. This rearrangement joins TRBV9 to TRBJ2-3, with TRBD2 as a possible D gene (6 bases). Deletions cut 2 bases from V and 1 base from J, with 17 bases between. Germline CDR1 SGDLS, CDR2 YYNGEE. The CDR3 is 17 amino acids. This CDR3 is CASSVHPGLPGTDTQYF. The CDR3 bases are TGTGCCAGCAGCGTCCACCCGGGACTTCCAGGCACAGATACGCAGTATTTT.

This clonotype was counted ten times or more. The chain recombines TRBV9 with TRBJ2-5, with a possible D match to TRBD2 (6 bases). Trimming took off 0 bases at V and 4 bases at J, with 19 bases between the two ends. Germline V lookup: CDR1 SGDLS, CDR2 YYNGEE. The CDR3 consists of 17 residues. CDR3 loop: CASSVVGGGSAGETQYF. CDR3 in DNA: TGTGCCAGCAGCGTAGTGGGGGGAGGATCGGCGGGAGAGACCCAGTACTTC.